This T cell receptor (beta chain) was observed in a study of shared clonotypes between healthy human individuals. Repertoires were generated with immunoSEQ multiplex PCR, while TCRdb's copy carries only in-frame clones and drops some. The sample shows roughly 500,000 clones, 79% of them seen only once. This CDR3 has 16 residues. Trimming cost V 6 bases and J 3 bases, with 23 bases left between them. Germline CDR1 is SQVTM and CDR2 is ANQGSEA. Genomic DNA for unsorted samples, which was extracted with the QIAamp DNA Blood Mini kit, came from some 90 million PBMCs. Material: PBMCs. The J gene is TRBJ2-5, the V gene TRBV29-1, with TRBD2 as a possible D gene (7 bases). The sequence was obtained from a woman in her 40s in good health. Some clones in this sample may be carry-over from other donors' samples. In DNA, the CDR3 is TGCAGCGTCACAGTGGGAGGGGGTTCAGCCAAAGAGACCCAGTACTTC. Translating it yields CSVTVGGGSAKETQYF.